This T cell receptor (beta chain) was found in a study of vaccination and CD4 T cells after COVID-19 (dated by TCRdb to between 2021 and 2023). About the full investigation: SARS-CoV-2 positivity had been established in the convalescent patients by nasal swab PCR, and mild disease was recorded in roughly 9 of these patients and severe disease in one. In the convalescent cohort there were six males and four females, among whom were two Hispanic individuals, seven Caucasians, two Asians and one multiracial person. Two doses of either the Pfizer-BioNTech BNT162b2 vaccine (n=8) or the Moderna mRNA-1273 vaccine (n=2) were administered to participants. Post-COVID blood samples were collected from convalescent patients a median of roughly 100 days after diagnosis, with a range of roughly 30 to 161 days. The time from the second vaccine dose to post-vaccine blood sampling had a median of around 72 days and ranged from roughly 12 to 250 days. Overlapping spike peptide pools from SARS-CoV-2 and from the common cold coronaviruses HCoV-NL63, HCoV-OC43 and HCoV-229E were used as culture stimuli. In control cultures, a CEFX viral epitope pool was used as positive control, an HIV-1 Nef peptide pool was used as negative control, or no peptide was added. In roughly eleven COVID-19 convalescent patients and 4 infection-naive healthy vaccine recipients, the spike-specific CD4+ TCR repertoire before mRNA vaccination was compared with the repertoire after mRNA vaccination.

Reading the germline V gene gives CDR1 MDHEN and CDR2 SYDVKM. Inclusive of the bounding cysteine and phenylalanine, the CDR3 is 16 residues long. Only the CDR3 DNA is retained, 48 bases long and in frame from the first base. After removal of 6 bases from V and 0 bases from J, the junction retains 7 bases not matched to a gene. Receptor amplification or capture employed PCR. At the Johns Hopkins FTIC core, DNA from the cultured CD4+ T cells underwent TCR sequencing with the Oncomine TCR Beta short-read assay. The QIAamp micro DNA kit was used to extract genomic DNA from the cultured CD4+ T cells. Oncomine TCR Beta libraries from cultured CD4+ T cells were pooled with unique dual indexes and sequenced on an Illumina iSeq 100. On the authors' methods: Non-productive sequences were removed, and CDR3s not starting with C, not ending with F or W, or shorter than 7 amino acids were discarded. The MANAFEST web application identified antigen-specific clonotypes by comparing peptide-stimulated wells against reference wells and other culture wells. To be called positive, a clone needed an FDR below 0.05, an odds ratio above 5, and a productive frequency above 0.1% in at least two of three replicate wells. Cross-reactive clonotypes were defined as significantly expanded in both SARS-CoV-2 spike wells and at least one common cold coronavirus spike condition. CDR3 homology was assessed with Levenshtein distances (stringdist) and unrooted phylogenetic trees (ape) in R version 3.6.1. TCRdb took the public reads, trimmed them with fastp at Q25, ran MiXCR for clone calling and kept in-frame beta chains. Identical CDR3 proteins give one entry, which carries the most common genes and DNA. The V and J calls were determined by TCRdb, not by the authors. This sample has about 2,800 distinct CDR3 sequences in its table, and more than 30% of those were observed once. The ten most abundant clones make up 60% of the sample.

The treatment or condition label, as the study defines it: approximately 11-day PBMC culture with coronavirus spike peptide pools or control peptides (ViraFEST assay). The ViraFEST assay, used in the study, expanded antigen-specific T cells with peptide pools and then identified the expanded clonotypes through TCR sequencing. The positive SARS-CoV-2 PCR tests of the convalescent patients were dated from March to December 2020, before the Alpha, Beta and Delta variants emerged in the United States. Each well held 2 million to 2.5 million PBMCs cultured with approximately 10 ug/ml peptide pools in IMDM containing around 5% human AB serum and roughly 10 IU/ml IL-2. On days 3 and 7, half of the culture medium was replaced with fresh IL-2-containing medium. CD4+ T cells were isolated after 10 days of culture through negative selection using the EasySep CD4+ T cell isolation kit. Ficoll-Paque Plus gradient centrifugation was used to isolate PBMCs from whole blood, and the isolated PBMCs were then either used fresh or cryopreserved at -140C. Culture conditions were generally each tested in triplicate wells.

Study-wide conclusions, independent of this receptor: The study included relatively few convalescent patients and did not analyze early timepoints after natural infection. Among the post-vaccine SARS-CoV-2-reactive clones in convalescent patients, a median about 86% showed up only after vaccination, which suggests vaccine-specific priming. Of the vaccine-specific clones found in convalescent patients, nearly all (304 of 307) were mono-reactive for SARS-CoV-2 spike instead of being cross-reactive with common cold coronaviruses. An increase in the median number of SARS-CoV-2-reactive clonotypes from more than 20 after infection to 38 after vaccination was observed, but the change was not found to be significant.

This clonotype showed up just a few times. Its antigen is still unknown. The record has no base qualities; no much larger clone is one base away. This sequence was found in a human donor who had recovered from COVID-19. The input for sequencing was CD4+ T cells from blood, cultured in vitro, taken after SARS-CoV-2 vaccination. The sequence joins TRBV28 to TRBJ2-3, with TRBD2 matching 9 junction bases. The nucleotides read TGTGCCAGCAGGGCGGGGGGGCTCACTAGCACAGATACGCAGTATTTT. Its product reads: CASRAGGLTSTDTQYF.